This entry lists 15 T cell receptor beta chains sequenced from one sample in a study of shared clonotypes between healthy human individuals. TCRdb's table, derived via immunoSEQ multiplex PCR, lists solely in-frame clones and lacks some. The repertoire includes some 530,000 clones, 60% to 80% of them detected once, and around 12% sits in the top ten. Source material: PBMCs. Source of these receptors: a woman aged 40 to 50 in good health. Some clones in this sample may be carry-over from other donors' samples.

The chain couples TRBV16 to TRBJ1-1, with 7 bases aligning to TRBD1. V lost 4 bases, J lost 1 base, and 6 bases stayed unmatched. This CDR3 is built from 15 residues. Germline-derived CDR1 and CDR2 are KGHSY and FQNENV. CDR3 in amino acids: CASSPTGWGNTEAFF. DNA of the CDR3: TGTGCCAGCAGCCCGACAGGGTGGGGGAACACTGAAGCTTTCTTT.

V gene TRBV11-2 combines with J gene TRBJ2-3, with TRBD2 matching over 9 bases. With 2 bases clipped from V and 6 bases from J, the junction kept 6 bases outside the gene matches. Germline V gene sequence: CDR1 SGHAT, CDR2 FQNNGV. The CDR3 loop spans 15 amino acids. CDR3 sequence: CASSLSNSGSDTQYF. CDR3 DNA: TGTGCCAGCAGCTTAAGTAATAGCGGGAGTGATACGCAGTATTTT.

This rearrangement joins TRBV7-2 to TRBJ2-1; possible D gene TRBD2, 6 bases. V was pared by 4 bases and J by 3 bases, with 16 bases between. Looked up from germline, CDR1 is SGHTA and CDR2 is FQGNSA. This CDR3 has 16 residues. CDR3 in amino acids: CASSYGGDPRYNEQFF. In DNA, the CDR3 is TGTGCCAGCAGCTACGGAGGGGATCCCCGCTACAATGAGCAGTTCTTC.

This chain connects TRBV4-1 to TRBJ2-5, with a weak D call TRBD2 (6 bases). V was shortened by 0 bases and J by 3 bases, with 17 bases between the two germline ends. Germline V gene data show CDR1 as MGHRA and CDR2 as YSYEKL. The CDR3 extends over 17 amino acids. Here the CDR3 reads CASSQDSGRAGEETQYF. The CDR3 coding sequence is TGCGCCAGCAGCCAAGATAGCGGCAGGGCGGGTGAAGAGACCCAGTACTTC.

CDR3 DNA sequence: TGTGCCAGCAGCTGGGGACCGATCTACGAGCAGTACTTC. Encoded protein: CASSWGPIYEQYF. This sequence joins TRBV11-2 and TRBJ2-7, with D tentatively TRBD1 or TRBD2 (5 bases each). Germline CDR1 is SGHAT and CDR2 is FQNNGV. The V end lost 4 bases, the J end lost 3 bases, and 10 bases lay between the germline ends. This CDR3 is built from 13 residues.

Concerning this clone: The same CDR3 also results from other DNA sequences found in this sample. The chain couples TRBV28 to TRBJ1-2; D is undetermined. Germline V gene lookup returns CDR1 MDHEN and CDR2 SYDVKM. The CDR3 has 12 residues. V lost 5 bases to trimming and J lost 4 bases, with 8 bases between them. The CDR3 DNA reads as TGTGCCAGCAGTCTCCGTCTCTATGGCTACACCTTC. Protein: CASSLRLYGYTF.

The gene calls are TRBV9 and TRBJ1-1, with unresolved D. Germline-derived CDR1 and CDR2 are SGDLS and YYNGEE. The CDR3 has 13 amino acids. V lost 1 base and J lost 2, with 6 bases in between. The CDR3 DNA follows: TGTGCCAGCAGCGTATTGGAAAACACTGAAGCTTTCTTT. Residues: CASSVLENTEAFF.

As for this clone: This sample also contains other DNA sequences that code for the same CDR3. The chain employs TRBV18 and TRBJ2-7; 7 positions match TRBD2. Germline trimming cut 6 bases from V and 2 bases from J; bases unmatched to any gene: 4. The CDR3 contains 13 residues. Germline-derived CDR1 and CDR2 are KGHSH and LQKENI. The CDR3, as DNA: TGTGCCAGCTCCCCGGGAGGTCCCTACGAGCAGTACTTC. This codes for CASSPGGPYEQYF. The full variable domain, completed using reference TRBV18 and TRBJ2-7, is NAGVMQNPRHLVRRRGQEARLRCSPMKGHSHVYWYRQLPEEGLKFMVYLQKENIIDESGMPKERFSAEFPKEGPSILRIQQVVRGDSAAYFCASSPGGPYEQYFGPGTRLTVT.

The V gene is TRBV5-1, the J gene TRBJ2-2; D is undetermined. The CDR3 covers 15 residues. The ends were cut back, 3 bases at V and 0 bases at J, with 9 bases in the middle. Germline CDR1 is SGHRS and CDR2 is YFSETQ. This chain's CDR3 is CASSSRLANTGELFF. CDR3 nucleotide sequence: TGCGCCAGCAGCTCCCGGTTGGCGAACACCGGGGAGCTGTTTTTT.

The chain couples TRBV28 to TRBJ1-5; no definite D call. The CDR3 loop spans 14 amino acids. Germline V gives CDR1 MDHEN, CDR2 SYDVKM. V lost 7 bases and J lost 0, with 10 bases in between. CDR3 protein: CASTRADSNQPQHF. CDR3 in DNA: TGTGCCAGCACCCGGGCCGATAGCAATCAGCCCCAGCATTTT.

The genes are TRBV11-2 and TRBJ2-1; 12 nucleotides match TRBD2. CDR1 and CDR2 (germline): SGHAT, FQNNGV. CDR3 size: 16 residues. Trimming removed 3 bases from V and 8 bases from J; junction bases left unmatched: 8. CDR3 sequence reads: CASSFRGGLAGDEQFF. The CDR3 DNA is TGTGCCAGCAGCTTCCGCGGGGGACTAGCGGGCGATGAGCAGTTCTTC.

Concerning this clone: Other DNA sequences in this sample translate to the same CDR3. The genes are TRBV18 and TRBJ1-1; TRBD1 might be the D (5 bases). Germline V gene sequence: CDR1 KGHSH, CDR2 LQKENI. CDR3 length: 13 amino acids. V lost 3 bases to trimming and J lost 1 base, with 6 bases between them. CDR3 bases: TGTGCCAGCTCACCGGGGGGGAACACTGAAGCTTTCTTT. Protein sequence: CASSPGGNTEAFF.

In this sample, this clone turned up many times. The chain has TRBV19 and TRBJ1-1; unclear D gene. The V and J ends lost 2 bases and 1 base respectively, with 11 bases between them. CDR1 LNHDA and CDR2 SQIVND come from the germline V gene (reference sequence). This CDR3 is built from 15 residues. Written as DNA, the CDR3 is TGTGCCAGTAGTATAACGGCAGGCCAGAACACTGAAGCTTTCTTT. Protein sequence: CASSITAGQNTEAFF.

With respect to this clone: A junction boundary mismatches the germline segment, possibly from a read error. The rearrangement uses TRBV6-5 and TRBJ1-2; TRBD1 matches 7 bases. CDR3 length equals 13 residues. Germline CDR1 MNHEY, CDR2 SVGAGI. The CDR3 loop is CAGSLGGEGGYTF. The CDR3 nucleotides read TGTGCCGGCAGCCTAGGGGGCGAAGGTGGCTACACCTTC.

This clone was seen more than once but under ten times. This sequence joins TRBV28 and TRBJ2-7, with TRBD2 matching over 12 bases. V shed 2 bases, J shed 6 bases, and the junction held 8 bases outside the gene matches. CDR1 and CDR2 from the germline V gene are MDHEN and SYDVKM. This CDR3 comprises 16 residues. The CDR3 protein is CASSLGLAGLKGEQYF. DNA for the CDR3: TGTGCCAGCAGTTTAGGACTAGCGGGACTCAAAGGCGAGCAGTACTTC.